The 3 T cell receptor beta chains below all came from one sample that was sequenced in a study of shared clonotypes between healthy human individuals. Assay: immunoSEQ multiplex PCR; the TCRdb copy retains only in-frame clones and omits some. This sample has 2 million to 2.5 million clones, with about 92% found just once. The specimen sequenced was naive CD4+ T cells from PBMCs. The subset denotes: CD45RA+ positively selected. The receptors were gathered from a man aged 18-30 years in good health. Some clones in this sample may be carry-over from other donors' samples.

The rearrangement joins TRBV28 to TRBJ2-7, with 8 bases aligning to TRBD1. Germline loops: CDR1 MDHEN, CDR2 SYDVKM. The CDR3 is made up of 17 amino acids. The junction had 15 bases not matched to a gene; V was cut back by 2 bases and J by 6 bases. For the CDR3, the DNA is TGTGCCAGCAGTTTAGTCGTACACCCGGGACAGGACTTCGAGCAGTACTTC. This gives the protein CASSLVVHPGQDFEQYF. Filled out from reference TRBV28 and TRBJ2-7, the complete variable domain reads DVKVTQSSRYLVKRTGEKVFLECVQDMDHENMFWYRQDPGLGLRLIYFSYDVKMKEKGDIPEGYSVSREKKERFSLILESASTNQTSMYLCASSLVVHPGQDFEQYFGPGTRLTVT.

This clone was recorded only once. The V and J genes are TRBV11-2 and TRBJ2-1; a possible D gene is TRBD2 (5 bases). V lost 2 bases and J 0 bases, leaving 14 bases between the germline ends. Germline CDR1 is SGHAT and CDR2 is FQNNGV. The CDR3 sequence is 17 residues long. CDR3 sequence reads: CASSLPDFQPSYNEQFF. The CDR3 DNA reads TGTGCCAGCAGCTTACCGGACTTTCAACCCTCCTACAATGAGCAGTTCTTC.

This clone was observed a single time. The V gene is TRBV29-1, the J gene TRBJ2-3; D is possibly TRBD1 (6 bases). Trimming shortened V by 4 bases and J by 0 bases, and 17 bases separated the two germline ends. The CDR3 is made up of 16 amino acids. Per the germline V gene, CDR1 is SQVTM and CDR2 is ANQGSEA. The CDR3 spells CSVAGTTKGSTDTQYF. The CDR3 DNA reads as TGCAGCGTTGCTGGGACAACCAAGGGAAGCACAGATACGCAGTATTTT.